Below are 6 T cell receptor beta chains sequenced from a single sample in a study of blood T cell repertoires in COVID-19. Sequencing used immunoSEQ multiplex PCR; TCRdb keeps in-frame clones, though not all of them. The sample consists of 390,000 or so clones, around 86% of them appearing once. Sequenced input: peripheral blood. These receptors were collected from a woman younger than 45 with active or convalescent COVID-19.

CDR3 protein: CASSLSYEQYF. CDR3 sequence (DNA): TGTGCCAGCAGCTTGTCCTACGAGCAGTACTTC. The rearrangement uses TRBV2 and TRBJ2-7; no clear D. Germline CDR1 is SNHLY and CDR2 is FYNNEI. This CDR3 has 11 amino acids. V lost 6 bases and J 1 base, leaving 4 bases between the germline ends.

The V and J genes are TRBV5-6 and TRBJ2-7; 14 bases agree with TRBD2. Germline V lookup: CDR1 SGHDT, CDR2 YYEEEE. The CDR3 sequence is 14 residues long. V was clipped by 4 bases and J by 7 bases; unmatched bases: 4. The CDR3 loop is CASSRTSGGREQYF. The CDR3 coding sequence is TGTGCCAGCAGCCGGACTAGCGGGGGGCGGGAGCAGTACTTC.

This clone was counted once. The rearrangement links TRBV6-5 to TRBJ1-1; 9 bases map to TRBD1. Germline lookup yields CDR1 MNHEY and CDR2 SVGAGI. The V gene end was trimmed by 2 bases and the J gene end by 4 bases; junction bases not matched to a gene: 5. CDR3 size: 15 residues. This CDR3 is CASSYGDREGTEAFF. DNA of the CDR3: TGTGCCAGCAGTTACGGGGACAGGGAGGGCACTGAAGCTTTCTTT.

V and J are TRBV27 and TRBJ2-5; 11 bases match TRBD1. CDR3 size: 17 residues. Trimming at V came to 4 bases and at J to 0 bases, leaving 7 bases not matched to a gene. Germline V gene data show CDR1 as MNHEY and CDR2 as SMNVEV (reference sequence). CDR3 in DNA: TGTGCCAGCAGTTCCGGGACAGGGGGGCCGTACCAAGAGACCCAGTACTTC. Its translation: CASSSGTGGPYQETQYF.

The DNA for the CDR3 is TGTGCCTGGAGTGTATTCAGGGAACGGGGCTACACCTTC. It encodes CAWSVFRERGYTF. The chain carries TRBV30 and TRBJ1-2; tentative D call: TRBD1 (5 bases). This CDR3 is built from 13 residues. Germline V gene data show CDR1 as GTSNPN and CDR2 as SVGIG (reference sequence). The germline V and J ends were trimmed by 0 bases and 8 bases, with 13 bases remaining between them.

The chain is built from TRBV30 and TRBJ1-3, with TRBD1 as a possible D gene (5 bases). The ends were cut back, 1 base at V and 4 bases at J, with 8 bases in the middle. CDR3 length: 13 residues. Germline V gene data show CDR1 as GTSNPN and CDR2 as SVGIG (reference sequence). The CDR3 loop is CAWSGRVGNTIYF. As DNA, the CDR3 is TGTGCCTGGAGTGGCAGGGTCGGAAACACCATATATTTT.